Sequencing of this TCR beta chain was carried out in a study of technical replicates of blood from a few donors. V was trimmed by 3 bases and J by 5 bases, leaving 7 bases between them. Germline V gives CDR1 MGHRA, CDR2 YSYEKL. The CDR3 contains 12 residues. Libraries were prepared by immunoSEQ multiplex PCR; TCRdb keeps only in-frame clonotypes and omits some of them. The table records under 90,000 clones, 80% to 95% of them present only once. The specimen was T cells isolated from PBMCs. The rearrangement joins TRBV4-1 to TRBJ2-5; D gene unclear. The receptor was isolated from a human donor in good health. DNA of the CDR3: TGCGCCAGCAGCCACCCCGGGGAGACCCAGTACTTC. Residues: CASSHPGETQYF.